These T cell receptor beta chains were read from a single sample in a study of CD8 T cells in Susac syndrome. TCRdb ran MiXCR on the immunoSEQ multiplex PCR reads and lists one entry per CDR3 protein. The repertoire holds over 200,000 distinct CDR3 sequences, with around 95% as singletons. The sequencing sample was made of CD4+ T cells from PBMCs. Every receptor here comes from a human donor with multiple sclerosis. Both conserved end residues are part of each CDR3. Fields, in order: V gene, clone size, J gene, D gene, CDR3 protein, CDR3 DNA. The D gene is left open where the match is weak. Clone sizes are given selectively: once, few, many, or a class where the clone is expanded.

TRBV7-9	few	TRBJ2-1	.	CASSLERSEQFF	TGTGCCAGCAGCTTAGAAAGGAGTGAGCAGTTCTTC
TRBV4-1	.	TRBJ2-7	TRBD2	CASSQGPAIGLAGATYEQYF	TGCGCCAGCAGCCAAGGTCCCGCTATTGGACTAGCGGGGGCAACCTACGAGCAGTACTTC
TRBV29-1	.	TRBJ2-1	.	CSVDRDDRSYNEQFF	TGCAGCGTTGATAGGGATGACCGCTCCTACAATGAGCAGTTCTTC
TRBV4-2	.	TRBJ2-5	.	CASSHLRQRGSSSQETQYF	TGTGCCAGCAGCCACTTAAGACAACGGGGAAGCTCCTCCCAAGAGACCCAGTACTTC
TRBV20-1	.	TRBJ1-5	.	CSVPLGLTNQPQHF	TGCAGTGTCCCTCTAGGGTTAACAAATCAGCCCCAGCATTTT
TRBV5-1	.	TRBJ2-1	.	CASSLAFNEQFF	TGCGCCAGCAGCTTGGCCTTCAATGAGCAGTTCTTC
TRBV2	.	TRBJ1-5	.	CASTEPNQPQHF	TGTGCCAGCACAGAGCCCAATCAGCCCCAGCATTTT
TRBV20-1	.	TRBJ2-7	.	CSASALMGEQYF	TGCAGTGCTTCGGCCCTCATGGGGGAGCAGTACTTC
TRBV30	few	TRBJ1-5	.	CAWSVRGDQPQHF	TGTGCCTGGAGTGTTCGGGGGGATCAGCCCCAGCATTTT
TRBV30	.	TRBJ2-1	TRBD2	CAWTTGLADNEQFF	TGTGCCTGGACTACGGGACTAGCGGACAATGAGCAGTTCTTC
TRBV28	.	TRBJ1-3	.	CASSPSGTSGNTIYF	TGTGCCAGCAGTCCCTCGGGGACCTCTGGAAACACCATATATTTT
TRBV30	.	TRBJ1-6	.	CAEGLENSPLHF	TGTGCCGAGGGTCTCGAGAATTCACCCCTCCACTTT
TRBV7-7	.	TRBJ2-1	.	CASSRDGGSEQFF	TGTGCTAGCAGCCGGGACGGGGGCAGTGAGCAGTTCTTC
TRBV3-1	.	TRBJ2-3	.	CASSQDLGSDTQYF	TGTGCCAGCAGCCAAGATTTGGGGTCGGATACGCAGTATTTT
TRBV29-1	.	TRBJ2-7	.	CSVEDPGGSSYEQYF	TGCAGCGTTGAAGACCCGGGCGGTAGCTCCTACGAGCAGTACTTC
TRBV5-1	.	TRBJ2-3	TRBD1	CASSFVTGTGTDTQYF	TGCGCCAGCAGCTTTGTAACCGGGACAGGCACAGATACGCAGTATTTT
TRBV12-2	.	TRBJ2-2	.	CASRLERTGDTGELFF	TGTGCAAGTCGCTTAGAACGGACAGGGGACACCGGGGAGCTGTTTTTT
TRBV24-1	.	TRBJ2-5	.	CATSDPREGQETQYF	TGTGCCACCAGTGACCCCAGGGAAGGCCAAGAGACCCAGTACTTC
TRBV12-3/TRBV12-4	.	TRBJ1-5	TRBD1	CASSLSGTGDRQPQHF	TGTGCCAGCAGCCTATCCGGGACAGGGGATCGTCAGCCCCAGCATTTT
TRBV20-1	.	TRBJ2-3	.	CSANLGGTQYF	TGCAGTGCTAACCTCGGAGGTACGCAGTATTTT
TRBV29-1	.	TRBJ2-1	TRBD1	CSVEETGSFYNEQFF	TGCAGCGTTGAAGAGACAGGGTCCTTCTACAATGAGCAGTTCTTC
TRBV2	.	TRBJ2-7	TRBD1	CASRGQPYEQYF	TGTGCCAGCAGGGGACAGCCCTACGAGCAGTACTTC
TRBV7-9	.	TRBJ1-1	.	CASTTGLTEAFF	TGTGCCAGTACTACAGGGTTAACTGAAGCTTTCTTT
TRBV7-3	.	TRBJ2-5	TRBD2	CASSLTAGLAETQYF	TGTGCCAGCAGCTTAACCGCGGGACTAGCAGAGACCCAGTACTTC